Presented here are 17 T cell receptor beta chains from one specimen sequenced in a study of regulatory T cells in long-lasting Graves disease (dated by TCRdb to about 2021). Reading the label with the study, this specimen's time point is: newly diagnosed GD, antithyroid drugs for less than 3 months. For both TCR sequencing and RNA sequencing, RNA was extracted from PBMCs using TRIzol. Libraries were prepared through multiplex PCR. TCRdb records Illumina HiSeq 4000 as the sequencer. TCR beta libraries were built with iRepertoire HTBI primers and Arm-PCR amplification of CDR3 regions. The public sequencing data were trimmed at Q25 with fastp and processed into clonotypes with MiXCR by TCRdb, which kept only in-frame beta chains. Entries are consolidated by CDR3 protein sequence, retaining the most common genes and DNA. Recorded for this sample are 350,000 to 500,000 distinct CDR3 sequences; around 17% of them occurred a single time. Together, the top ten hold around 10% of the sample.

This sample was shared with a second study, whose subject was T cells in Graves' hyperthyroidism and ophthalmopathy.

Sequencing used peripheral blood mononuclear cells (PBMCs), obtained at new diagnosis, from a patient treated with antithyroid drugs. These receptors all stem from a woman younger than 45 with Graves disease. Donor details come from another sample of the same person, matched by shared clones.

This clonotype was found many times. CDR3 amino acids: CASSFLTDEDADTQYF. Written as DNA, the CDR3 is TGTGCCAGCAGCTTTTTGACAGATGAGGACGCAGATACGCAGTATTTT. The V and J genes are TRBV7-8 and TRBJ2-3, with a tentative D call TRBD1 (5 bases). The germline V gene encodes CDR1 SGHVS and CDR2 FQNEAQ. The CDR3 covers 16 residues. V lost 3 bases, J lost 4 bases, and 17 bases lay in between.

This clonotype was detected a few times. In DNA, the CDR3 is TGTGCCAGCAGCTCAGTACAGGGGGGGGAGACCCAGTACTTC. Protein: CASSSVQGGETQYF. The rearrangement joins TRBV7-2 to TRBJ2-5; a weak D match, TRBD1 (8 bases). V lost 4 bases and J lost 5, with 14 bases in between. Looked up from germline, CDR1 is SGHTA and CDR2 is FQGNSA. This CDR3 contains 14 residues.

A note on this clonotype: It may be a read error: a sequence one base away is much more abundant. V is TRBV7-9 and J is TRBJ2-2; 7 nucleotides match TRBD2. The CDR3 spans 15 residues. The germline V gene has CDR1 SEHNR and CDR2 FQNEAQ (reference sequence). As DNA, the CDR3 is TGTACCAGCCGCGCGGGGGAGGGCCGATTCGGGGAGCTGTTTTTT. It encodes CTSRAGEGRFGELFF.

The chain combines TRBV6-1 with TRBJ1-5; 9 positions match TRBD1. Germline CDR1 and CDR2: MNHNS and SASEGT. This CDR3 region has 17 residues. The junction had 14 bases not matched to a gene; V was cut back by 7 bases and J by 4 bases. Here the CDR3 reads CASTADRGFFSNQPQHF. The CDR3 coding sequence is TGTGCCAGCACCGCGGACAGGGGATTTTTCAGTAATCAGCCCCAGCATTTT.

With regard to this clonotype: A much larger clone differs from this one at a single base, so this may be a read error. The genes are TRBV6-2 or TRBV6-3 and TRBJ2-1; the D is unclear. From germline, CDR1 is MNHEY and CDR2 SVGEGT. The length of the CDR3 is 13 residues. The V and J ends lost 5 bases and 8 bases respectively, with 13 bases between them. The chain's CDR3 is CASSMITDDEQFF. CDR3 bases: TGTGCCAGCAGTATGATAACAGACGATGAGCAGTTCTTC.

Ten or more counts support this clonotype. The V gene is TRBV28, the J gene TRBJ1-3, with D perhaps matching TRBD1 (5 bases). V gave up 6 bases and J gave up 4 bases, with 16 bases separating them. Germline values: CDR1 MDHEN, CDR2 SYDVKM. The CDR3 totals 15 residues. CDR3 loop: CASRLKRGEGNTIYF. The CDR3 bases are TGTGCCAGCAGGTTAAAACGGGGGGAAGGAAACACCATATATTTT.

The J gene is TRBJ2-1, the V gene TRBV28, with 12 bases aligning to TRBD1. Losses at the gene ends were 5 bases for V and 6 bases for J; bases not matched to a gene: 29. The CDR3 sequence is 23 residues long. Germline values: CDR1 MDHEN, CDR2 SYDVKM. Here the CDR3 DNA reads TGTGCCAGCAGTGCACCGGGACAGGGGGCCGCTAGCGGGAGTGGGTATGGACCCAATGAGCAGTTCTTC. It yields the protein CASSAPGQGAASGSGYGPNEQFF. Together with reference TRBV28 and TRBJ2-1, the CDR3 gives the full variable domain: DVKVTQSSRYLVKRTGEKVFLECVQDMDHENMFWYRQDPGLGLRLIYFSYDVKMKEKGDIPEGYSVSREKKERFSLILESASTNQTSMYLCASSAPGQGAASGSGYGPNEQFFGPGTRLTVL.

There are many counts of this clonotype. This chain links TRBV12-3 or TRBV12-4 with TRBJ2-6, with 7 bases matching TRBD1. The J segment lost 0 bases and the V segment lost 5 bases, leaving 4 bases of the junction unmatched. CDR3 length: 16 amino acids. CDR3 region: CASSRQGSSGANVLTF. CDR3 coding DNA: TGTGCCAGCAGTAGACAGGGAAGCTCTGGGGCCAACGTCCTGACTTTC.

This clonotype was detected many times. The rearrangement uses TRBV6-2 or TRBV6-3 and TRBJ2-1; the D gene is possibly TRBD1 (5 bases). Deletions cut 2 bases from V and 5 bases from J, with 10 bases between. Germline CDR1 is MNHEY and CDR2 is SVGEGT. The CDR3 has 14 residues. DNA for the CDR3: TGTGCCAGCAGTTACGGGGCTGAAAACAATGAGCAGTTCTTC. Its translation is CASSYGAENNEQFF.

This clonotype was counted a few times. This chain uses TRBV4-1 with TRBJ1-1, with D possibly matching TRBD1 (6 bases). The CDR3 is 15 amino acids. The V gene lost 4 bases and the J gene lost 1 base, with 13 bases spanning the gap. Germline lookup yields CDR1 MGHRA and CDR2 YSYEKL. CDR3 protein: CASSLSNRENTEAFF. CDR3 in DNA: TGCGCCAGCAGCCTTTCTAACAGGGAGAACACTGAAGCTTTCTTT.

V is TRBV6-1 and J is TRBJ2-1; 10 nucleotides line up with TRBD1. V lost 6 bases and J lost 7; bases outside the gene matches: 12. The CDR3 spans 16 residues. Germline V CDR1 and CDR2: MNHNS, SASEGT. The CDR3 region has the DNA TGTGCCAGCAGCACACCGGGACAGGGGTTCGGGAATGAGCAGTTCTTC. It encodes CASSTPGQGFGNEQFF.

This clonotype was counted many times. CDR3 DNA: TGTGCCAGCTCACCCCCCGCAGGGGGTGCTTTCTTT. Its translation: CASSPPAGGAFF. The rearrangement links TRBV18 to TRBJ1-1; 7 bases are a match to TRBD1. From germline, CDR1 is KGHSH and CDR2 LQKENI. The trim removed 3 bases at V and 11 bases at J, leaving 6 bases unmatched. This CDR3 is 12 amino acids long.

This clonotype was counted between two and nine times. The chain joins TRBV25-1 to TRBJ2-1, with D perhaps given as TRBD1 or TRBD2 (5 bases each). The CDR3 is made up of 12 amino acids. Trimming cost V 6 bases and J 10 bases, with 13 bases left between them. From germline, CDR1 is MGHDK and CDR2 SYGVNS. The CDR3 nucleotides are TGTGCCAGCAGCCATAGGGGAGTCGAGCAGTTCTTC. Its translation is CASSHRGVEQFF.

This clonotype turned up a few times. This CDR3 is CASTLGAGTNTYEQYF. CDR3 DNA sequence: TGTGCCAGCACCCTGGGGGCAGGGACCAACACCTACGAGCAGTACTTC. V gene TRBV13 combines with J gene TRBJ2-7; the D gene is possibly TRBD1 (6 bases). Per the germline V gene, CDR1 is PRHDT and CDR2 is FYEKMQ (reference sequence). The CDR3 sequence is 16 residues long. Trimming left V 7 bases short and J 2 bases short, with 21 bases between.

The V call is TRBV4-3, the J call TRBJ2-2; 8 positions match TRBD2. The CDR3 is 18 residues long. The V segment lost 4 bases and the J segment 2 bases; nucleotides outside the gene matches: 12. Germline CDR1 is LGHNA and CDR2 is YSLEER. The CDR3 sequence is CASSPGGAGTSNTGELFF. The CDR3 DNA reads as TGCGCCAGCAGCCCCGGGGGTGCCGGGACTAGTAACACCGGGGAGCTGTTTTTT.

This clonotype appeared many times. The chain recombines TRBV2 with TRBJ2-7, with TRBD2 matching 11 bases. Germline CDR1 is SNHLY and CDR2 is FYNNEI. The CDR3 covers 15 residues. Trimming cost V 0 bases and J 3 bases; bases outside gene matches: 1. CDR3 coding DNA: TGTGCCAGCAGTGAAGCGGGGACTAGCGGCTACGAGCAGTACTTC. This sequence encodes CASSEAGTSGYEQYF.

This clonotype was found many times. The J gene is TRBJ2-7, the V gene TRBV27; the D gene is possibly TRBD1 (6 bases). Trimming left V 5 bases short and J 5 bases short, with 19 bases between. This CDR3 is 15 amino acids long. The germline CDR1 and CDR2 sequences are MNHEY and SMNVEV (reference sequence). CDR3 DNA: TGTGCCAGCAGTCCTCAGGGGCCCCCGAACCACGAGCAGTACTTC. This translates into CASSPQGPPNHEQYF.